The 18 T cell receptor beta chains in this list originate from one sample, sequenced in a study of CXCR3-negative and CXCR3-positive naive CD8 T cells. UMI labels and 5' RACE were used to prepare the TRB cDNA libraries. TCRdb re-called the 5' RACE reads and gives one entry per CDR3 protein, without DNA. The ten top clones account for more than 2%, within a sample of 7,500 to 8,500 distinct CDR3 sequences. The sample taken for sequencing was naive CXCR3- CD8+ T cells from blood. Described subset: CD45RO-CCR7+CD27+CD95- naive CD8+ T cells lacking CXCR3 (TNR3-). The source is a human donor in good health. Some clones in this sample may be carry-over from other donors' samples.

V and J are TRBV29-1 and TRBJ2-7; TCRdb gives TRBD1 as the D gene, but with no DNA this cannot be confirmed. Germline V gene data show CDR1 as SQVTM and CDR2 as ANQGSEA. The CDR3 is 15 residues long. CDR3 region: CSVGSAGKATYEQYF.

Its frequency marks this clonotype as medium-sized. The CDR3 loop reads CSVAGGKYPSNTEAFF. The V call is TRBV29-1, the J call TRBJ1-1; TCRdb reports TRBD1, a call that lacks DNA to check it against. The CDR3 sequence is 16 residues long. Germline V gives CDR1 SQVTM, CDR2 ANQGSEA.

This clonotype registers medium-sized by frequency. V usage is TRBV13 and J usage is TRBJ2-5; TCRdb designates TRBD1, a call that cannot be tested without DNA. Germline values: CDR1 PRHDT, CDR2 FYEKMQ (reference sequence). The CDR3 covers 15 residues. CDR3 in amino acids: CASSSDRGGAETQYF.

CDR3 region: CSARALSGRTDTQYF. The V call is TRBV20-1, the J call TRBJ2-3; TCRdb selects TRBD2, and the lack of DNA leaves this call unchecked. The CDR3 loop spans 15 amino acids. CDR1 and CDR2 (germline): DFQATT, SNEGSKA (reference sequence).

The rearrangement links TRBV5-1 to TRBJ2-1; absent DNA, TCRdb's TRBD2 call cannot be checked. Germline V CDR1 and CDR2: SGHRS, YFSETQ. There are 15 residues in the CDR3. Here the CDR3 reads CASKDTRARRNEQFF.

This chain uses TRBV10-2 with TRBJ2-3; there is no DNA to check the TCRdb D call of TRBD2. CDR1 is WSHSY and CDR2 is SAAADI in the germline V gene. The length of the CDR3 is 16 residues. CDR3 in amino acids: CASSARLAGGTDTQYF.

Measured by frequency, this clonotype is medium-sized. This sequence joins TRBV29-1 and TRBJ2-3; there is no DNA to check the TCRdb D call of TRBD1. The germline V gene has CDR1 SQVTM and CDR2 ANQGSEA. The CDR3 sequence is 17 residues long. This CDR3 is CSVASWGGLKSTDTQYF.

The CDR3 loop reads CATSQGPIVPNEKLFF. The gene calls are TRBV28 and TRBJ1-4; TCRdb's D call of TRBD1 is untestable without DNA. The CDR3 spans 16 residues. Germline lookup yields CDR1 MDHEN and CDR2 SYDVKM.

V usage is TRBV20-1 and J usage is TRBJ2-2; the D call of TRBD1 rests on TCRdb alone, since no DNA is present to check it. The CDR3 contains 15 residues. From germline, CDR1 is DFQATT and CDR2 SNEGSKA (reference sequence). The CDR3 region is CSARATGTETGELFF.

This clonotype is classed as medium-sized (0.01 to 0.1%) by frequency. This chain connects TRBV27 to TRBJ2-1; TCRdb calls TRBD1, which cannot be checked without DNA. Germline V lookup: CDR1 MNHEY, CDR2 SMNVEV (reference sequence). CDR3 length: 14 amino acids. The CDR3 sequence: CASSKRDSYNEQFF.

This clonotype ranks as medium-sized (0.01 to 0.1%) in terms of frequency. The rearrangement joins TRBV5-1 to TRBJ2-1. This CDR3 region has 16 residues. In germline, CDR1 is SGHRS, CDR2 YFSETQ. The CDR3 region is CASSLDRRSSYNEQFF.

The rearrangement uses TRBV6-6 and TRBJ1-4; the TCRdb call, TRBD1, lacks DNA for checking. The CDR3 totals 14 residues. Looked up from germline, CDR1 is MNHNY and CDR2 is SVGAGI (reference sequence). CDR3 region: CASSQSGVLEKLFF.

This chain joins TRBV11-2 and TRBJ1-2; as DNA is missing, the TRBD1 call by TCRdb cannot be tested. Looked up from germline, CDR1 is SGHAT and CDR2 is FQNNGV. The CDR3 extends over 13 amino acids. The CDR3 sequence: CASSWALNYGYTF.

This sequence joins TRBV12-5 and TRBJ2-5; TCRdb's D call, TRBD1, is unchecked because there is no DNA. This CDR3 comprises 13 residues. CDR1 LGHNT and CDR2 FRNRAP come from the germline V gene. CDR3 loop: CASAPGPQETQYF.

The gene calls are TRBV6-6 and TRBJ2-7; TCRdb gives TRBD1 as the D gene, but with no DNA this cannot be confirmed. The germline gives CDR1 MNHNY, CDR2 SVGAGI (reference sequence). This CDR3 is 16 amino acids long. The CDR3 protein is CASSSRTDRVEYEQYF.

The chain couples TRBV19 to TRBJ1-1; without DNA, the TCRdb call of TRBD1 cannot be checked. CDR1 and CDR2 from the germline V gene are LNHDA and SQIVND (reference sequence). This CDR3 has 12 residues. CDR3 loop: CASSIARLEAFF.

In terms of frequency, this clonotype is medium-sized. This chain connects TRBV4-1 to TRBJ2-1; the TCRdb call, TRBD1, lacks DNA for checking. The CDR3 sequence is 14 residues long. Germline V gene lookup returns CDR1 MGHRA and CDR2 YSYEKL. This CDR3 is CASSQAPGYNEQFF.

This clonotype registers medium-sized by frequency. The V call is TRBV4-3, the J call TRBJ2-5; TCRdb reports TRBD2, a call that lacks DNA to check it against. The CDR3 loop spans 16 amino acids. Germline CDR1 LGHNA, CDR2 YSLEER. The CDR3: CASSQGLAGSLQTQYF.